These 18 T cell receptor beta chains share one sample of origin, sequenced in a study of control samples from healthy donors and cancer patients. The table came from immunoSEQ multiplex PCR; TCRdb's copy has only in-frame clones and leaves some out. This table has under 65,000 clones, 65% to 90% appearing once. The sequencing input was PBMCs. The receptors were gathered from a woman in her forties or fifties with lung cancer.

This rearrangement joins TRBV3-1 (or the pseudogene TRBV3-2) to TRBJ1-1; a weak D match, TRBD1 (6 bases). CDR3 length: 16 amino acids. The V and J ends lost 0 bases and 5 bases respectively, with 16 bases between them. Per the germline V gene, CDR1 is LGHDT and CDR2 is YNNKEL (reference sequence). The CDR3 DNA reads as TGTGCCAGCAGCCAAGACCTGGGGGGCGCTGGGACTGAAGCTTTCTTT. The encoded protein is CASSQDLGGAGTEAFF.

The chain uses TRBV15 and TRBJ2-3, with TRBD1 as a possible D gene (5 bases). The CDR3 totals 17 residues. Trimming took 0 bases from V and 2 from J, leaving 15 bases between them. Germline assignment: CDR1 LNHNV and CDR2 YYDKDF (reference sequence). The CDR3, as DNA: TGTGCCACCAGCAGAGATATCGGACATACGTTCACAGATACGCAGTATTTT. Residues: CATSRDIGHTFTDTQYF.

This clone was observed a single time. This chain connects TRBV6-2 or TRBV6-3 to TRBJ2-7; TRBD1 matches 8 bases. The CDR3 consists of 14 residues. Trimming removed 5 bases from V and 2 bases from J; junction bases left unmatched: 5. The germline V gene has CDR1 MNHEY and CDR2 SVGEGT. CDR3 nucleotides: TGTGCCAGCAGTCACCCGGACAGGGCCTACGAGCAGTACTTC. Its protein is CASSHPDRAYEQYF.

V gene TRBV5-1 combines with J gene TRBJ2-5; TRBD2 is a possible D gene (6 bases). This CDR3 is built from 15 residues. Trimming shortened V by 3 bases and J by 5 bases, and 17 bases separated the two germline ends. Germline V CDR1 and CDR2: SGHRS, YFSETQ. The CDR3 is CASSWAAGQFETQYF. The CDR3 DNA is TGCGCCAGCAGCTGGGCTGCGGGGCAGTTTGAGACCCAGTACTTC.

V and J are TRBV7-2 and TRBJ1-1; TRBD1 matches 9 bases. This CDR3 is built from 17 residues. V was pared by 3 bases and J by 4 bases, with 12 bases of the junction left unmatched. Per the germline V gene, CDR1 is SGHTA and CDR2 is FQGNSA. The CDR3 sequence: CASSFLTGTGRSTEAFF. CDR3 sequence (DNA): TGTGCCAGCAGCTTTCTAACGGGGACAGGGCGTAGCACTGAAGCTTTCTTT.

The genes are TRBV9 and TRBJ2-7, with 7 bases matching TRBD1. Per the germline V gene, CDR1 is SGDLS and CDR2 is YYNGEE. The CDR3 sequence is 15 residues long. J gave up 1 base and V 0 bases, and 4 bases lay outside the gene matches. CDR3 protein: CASSVEPGGSYEQYF. The CDR3 DNA reads as TGTGCCAGCAGCGTAGAGCCAGGGGGTTCCTACGAGCAGTACTTC.

The CDR3, as DNA: TGTGCCAGCAGCTTACACCGACAGGGGATCGGACGGAACACTGAAGCTTTCTTT. As protein: CASSLHRQGIGRNTEAFF. The chain uses TRBV11-2 and TRBJ1-1; 8 bases are a match to TRBD1. The ends lost 2 bases at V and 1 base at J; junction bases unmatched: 12. Per the germline V gene, CDR1 is SGHAT and CDR2 is FQNNGV. The CDR3 spans 18 residues. The full variable domain, with the rest looked up from reference TRBV11-2 and TRBJ1-1, is EAGVAQSPRYKIIEKRQSVAFWCNPISGHATLYWYQQILGQGPKLLIQFQNNGVVDDSQLPKDRFSAERLKGVDSTLKIQPAKLEDSAVYLCASSLHRQGIGRNTEAFFGQGTRLTVV.

The CDR3 reads CASSLELTDTQYF. The CDR3 region has the DNA TGTGCCAGCAGCTTGGAACTTACAGATACGCAGTATTTT. The chain is built from TRBV5-6 and TRBJ2-3; D uncertain. Trimming took 0 bases from V and 3 from J, leaving 5 bases between them. The CDR3 contains 13 residues. Germline CDR1 is SGHDT and CDR2 is YYEEEE.

The chain links TRBV28 to TRBJ2-7, with TRBD1 matching over 8 bases. V trimming: 6 bases; J trimming: 4 bases; junction bases outside the gene matches: 14. CDR1 MDHEN and CDR2 SYDVKM come from the germline V gene. The CDR3 spans 16 residues. The CDR3 spells CASSLDTGQGGYEQYF. The CDR3 DNA sequence: TGTGCCAGCAGCTTAGACACCGGACAGGGTGGGTACGAGCAGTACTTC.

This chain links TRBV2 with TRBJ2-3; D not resolved. CDR1 SNHLY and CDR2 FYNNEI come from the germline V gene. CDR3 length: 13 residues. Trimming pared 7 bases from V and 1 base from J, leaving 9 bases between. This CDR3 is CASTGPGTDTQYF. For the CDR3, the DNA is TGTGCCAGCACCGGGCCTGGCACAGATACGCAGTATTTT.

The V call is TRBV7-2, the J call TRBJ1-6; unclear D gene. Trimming took 3 bases from V and 5 from J, leaving 8 bases between them. The CDR3 spans 14 residues. Germline V gene lookup returns CDR1 SGHTA and CDR2 FQGNSA. CDR3 amino acids: CASSLGQHNSPLHF. CDR3 nucleotides: TGTGCCAGCAGCTTGGGTCAACATAATTCACCCCTCCACTTT.

The V call is TRBV27, the J call TRBJ1-1; D gene ambiguous. With 5 bases removed from V and 5 bases from J, the gap between germline ends came to 21 bases. CDR3 length equals 16 residues. Germline lookup yields CDR1 MNHEY and CDR2 SMNVEV (reference sequence). This CDR3 is CASSTILGLRRTEAFF. The CDR3, as DNA: TGTGCCAGCAGTACAATTTTAGGGTTACGAAGAACTGAAGCTTTCTTT.

V is TRBV7-2 and J is TRBJ2-3, with D perhaps being TRBD1 or TRBD2 (6 bases each). Trimming removed 5 bases from V and 6 bases from J, with 12 bases in between. The CDR3 is 13 amino acids. Germline V gene data show CDR1 as SGHTA and CDR2 as FQGNSA. The CDR3 DNA reads TGTGCCAGCAGCCTTAGGGGGGAGGATACGCAGTATTTT. Encoded protein: CASSLRGEDTQYF.

The chain has TRBV24-1 and TRBJ2-2; tentative D call: TRBD1 (5 bases). From germline, CDR1 is KGHDR and CDR2 SFDVKD. Trimming left V 3 bases short and J 5 bases short, with 9 bases between. This CDR3 has 14 amino acids. The DNA of the CDR3 is TGTGCCACCAGTGATCCAGGGAATACCGGGGAGCTGTTTTTT. The encoded protein is CATSDPGNTGELFF.

V and J are TRBV4-3 and TRBJ2-3, with 11 bases matching TRBD2. Trimming cost V 0 bases and J 6 bases; bases outside gene matches: 2. The CDR3 consists of 15 residues. The germline V gene encodes CDR1 LGHNA and CDR2 YSLEER. The DNA for the CDR3 is TGCGCCAGCAGCCAAGATGCTAGCGGGGGGGATACGCAGTATTTT. Protein: CASSQDASGGDTQYF.

CDR3 residues: CASSDLLQGTYGYTF. CDR3 DNA sequence: TGTGCCAGCAGTGACCTATTACAGGGGACCTATGGCTACACCTTC. This rearrangement joins TRBV6-1 to TRBJ1-2, with 7 bases matching TRBD1. With 3 bases clipped from V and 4 bases from J, the junction kept 8 bases outside the gene matches. From germline, CDR1 is MNHNS and CDR2 SASEGT. The CDR3 contains 15 residues.

The chain combines TRBV19 with TRBJ1-1; D remains ambiguous. V gave up 1 base and J gave up 0 bases, with 6 bases separating them. CDR3 length: 14 residues. Germline V gene sequence: CDR1 LNHDA, CDR2 SQIVND (reference sequence). The CDR3 region is CASSIVGVNTEAFF. CDR3 DNA sequence: TGTGCCAGTAGTATAGTGGGAGTGAACACTGAAGCTTTCTTT.

The gene calls are TRBV5-1 and TRBJ2-5, with 11 bases identical to TRBD2. V was clipped by 0 bases and J by 0 bases; unmatched bases: 4. CDR1 SGHRS and CDR2 YFSETQ come from the germline V gene. This CDR3 region has 17 residues. The CDR3, as DNA: TGCGCCAGCAGCTTGGAGTTACTAGCGGGGGACCAAGAGACCCAGTACTTC. Translating gives CASSLELLAGDQETQYF.